This T cell receptor (beta chain) was identified in a study of T cell changes during pregnancy in multiple sclerosis. Germline CDR1 SGHVS, CDR2 FQNEAQ. This CDR3 is 18 amino acids long. V lost 3 bases and J 0 bases, leaving 15 bases between the germline ends. The data were produced by immunoSEQ multiplex PCR, yet TCRdb's version contains in-frame clones alone and is incomplete. The sample lists more than 100,000 clones, around 94% occurring once. This chain links TRBV7-8 with TRBJ2-6, with D tentatively TRBD1 (6 bases). The sequence came from a female donor with multiple sclerosis, enrolled in a pregnancy study. The specimen was peripheral blood, collected after pregnancy. This CDR3 reads CASSFSGTSFSGANVLTF. CDR3 DNA sequence: TGTGCCAGCAGCTTCTCCGGGACAAGCTTCTCTGGGGCCAACGTCCTGACTTTC.